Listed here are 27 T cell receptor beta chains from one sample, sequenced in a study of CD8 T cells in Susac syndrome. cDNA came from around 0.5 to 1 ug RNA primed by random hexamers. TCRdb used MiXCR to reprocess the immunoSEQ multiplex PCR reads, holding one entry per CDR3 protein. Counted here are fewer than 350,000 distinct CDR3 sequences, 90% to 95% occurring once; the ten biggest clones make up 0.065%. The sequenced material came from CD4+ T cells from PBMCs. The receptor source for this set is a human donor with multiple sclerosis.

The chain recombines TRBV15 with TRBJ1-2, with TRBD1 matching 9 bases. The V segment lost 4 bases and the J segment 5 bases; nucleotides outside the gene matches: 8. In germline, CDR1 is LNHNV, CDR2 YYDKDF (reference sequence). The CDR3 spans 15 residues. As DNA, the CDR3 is TGTGCCACCAGCACACCCGAGACAGGGGGATATGGCTACACCTTC. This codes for CATSTPETGGYGYTF.

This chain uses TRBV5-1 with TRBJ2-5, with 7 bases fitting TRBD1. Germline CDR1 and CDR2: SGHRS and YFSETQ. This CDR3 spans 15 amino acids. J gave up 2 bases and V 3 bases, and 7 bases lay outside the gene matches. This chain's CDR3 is CASSSRGTAQETQYF. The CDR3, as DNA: TGCGCCAGCAGCTCGAGGGGGACAGCACAAGAGACCCAGTACTTC.

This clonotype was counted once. The CDR3: CASSSGERGDTQYF. For the CDR3, the DNA is TGCGCCAGCAGCTCTGGAGAACGGGGGGATACGCAGTATTTT. This chain connects TRBV5-1 to TRBJ2-3; D is perhaps TRBD2 (6 bases). Trimming took 3 bases from V and 6 from J, leaving 14 bases between them. CDR1 is SGHRS and CDR2 is YFSETQ in the germline V gene. CDR3 length equals 14 residues.

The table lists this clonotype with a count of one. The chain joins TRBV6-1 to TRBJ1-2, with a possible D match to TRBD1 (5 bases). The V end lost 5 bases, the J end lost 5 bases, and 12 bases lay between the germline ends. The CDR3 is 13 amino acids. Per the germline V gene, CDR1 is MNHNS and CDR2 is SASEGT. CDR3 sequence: CASSKSRDYGYTF. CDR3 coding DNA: TGTGCCAGCAGTAAAAGCAGGGATTATGGCTACACCTTC.

The CDR3 bases are TGCGCCAGCAGCGGGGGGTCCAAGTACGAGCAGTACTTC. Translation: CASSGGSKYEQYF. This chain joins TRBV10-2 and TRBJ2-7; 7 positions agree with TRBD2. V shed 6 bases, J shed 4 bases, and the junction held 6 bases outside the gene matches. Germline CDR1 and CDR2: WSHSY and SAAADI. The CDR3 sequence is 13 residues long.

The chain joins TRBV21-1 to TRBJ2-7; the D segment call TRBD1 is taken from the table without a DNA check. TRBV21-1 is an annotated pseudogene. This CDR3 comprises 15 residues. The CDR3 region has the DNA TGTGCCAGCAGCCCACGGACAGGGGGCTGGAACGAGCAGTACTTC. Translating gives CASSPRTGGWNEQYF.

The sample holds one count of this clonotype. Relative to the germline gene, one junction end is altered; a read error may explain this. CDR3 protein: CANSHHTSPPGYNEQFF. The CDR3 bases are TGCGCCAACAGTCACCACACCTCCCCCCCAGGCTACAATGAGCAGTTCTTC. The chain uses TRBV23-1 and TRBJ2-1; no firm D call. Being an ORF, TRBV23-1 has a function that is uncertain. There are 17 residues in the CDR3.

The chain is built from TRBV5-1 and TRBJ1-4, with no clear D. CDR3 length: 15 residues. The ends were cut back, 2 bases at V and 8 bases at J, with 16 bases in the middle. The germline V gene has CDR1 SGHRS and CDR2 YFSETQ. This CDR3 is CASSFGRPLGEKLFF. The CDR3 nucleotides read TGCGCCAGCAGCTTTGGGAGGCCCCTCGGGGAAAAACTGTTTTTT. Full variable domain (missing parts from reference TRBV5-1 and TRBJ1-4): KAGVTQTPRYLIKTRGQQVTLSCSPISGHRSVSWYQQTPGQGLQFLFEYFSETQRNKGNFPGRFSGRQFSNSRSEMNVSTLELGDSALYLCASSFGRPLGEKLFFGSGTQLSVL.

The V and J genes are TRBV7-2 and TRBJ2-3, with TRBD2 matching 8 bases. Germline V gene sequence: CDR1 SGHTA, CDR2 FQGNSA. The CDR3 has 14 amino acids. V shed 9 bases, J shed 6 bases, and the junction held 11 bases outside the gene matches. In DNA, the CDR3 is TGTGCCAGAACTAGCGGTCTTTTGGGGGATACGCAGTATTTT. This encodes CARTSGLLGDTQYF. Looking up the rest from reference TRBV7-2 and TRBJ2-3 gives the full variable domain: GAGVSQSPSNKVTEKGKDVELRCDPISGHTALYWYRQSLGQGLEFLIYFQGNSAPDKSGLPSDRFSAERTGGSVSTLTIQRTQQEDSAVYLCARTSGLLGDTQYFGPGTRLTVL.

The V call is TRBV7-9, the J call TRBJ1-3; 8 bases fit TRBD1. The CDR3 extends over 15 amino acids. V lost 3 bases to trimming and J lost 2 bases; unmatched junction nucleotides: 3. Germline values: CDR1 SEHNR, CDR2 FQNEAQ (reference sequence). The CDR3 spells CASSLGTGAGNTIYF. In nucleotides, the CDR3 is TGTGCCAGCAGCTTGGGGACAGGCGCTGGAAACACCATATATTTT.

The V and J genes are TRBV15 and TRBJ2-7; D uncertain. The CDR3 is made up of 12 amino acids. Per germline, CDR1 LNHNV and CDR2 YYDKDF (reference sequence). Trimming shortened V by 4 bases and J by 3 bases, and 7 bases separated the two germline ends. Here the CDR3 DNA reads TGTGCCACCAGCACATCAGGCTACGAGCAGTACTTC. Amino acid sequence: CATSTSGYEQYF. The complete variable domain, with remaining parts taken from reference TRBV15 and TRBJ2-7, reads DAMVIQNPRYQVTQFGKPVTLSCSQTLNHNVMYWYQQKSSQAPKLLFHYYDKDFNNEADTPDNFQSRRPNTSFCFLDIRSPGLGDTAMYLCATSTSGYEQYFGPGTRLTVT.

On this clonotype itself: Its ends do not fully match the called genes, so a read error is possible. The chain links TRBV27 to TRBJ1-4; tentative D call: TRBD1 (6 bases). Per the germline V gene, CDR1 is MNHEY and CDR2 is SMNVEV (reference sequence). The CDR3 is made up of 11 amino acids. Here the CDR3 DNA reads TGTGCCAGCCTACCGACGGGCAGGGGCGGATTT. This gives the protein CASLPTGRGGF.

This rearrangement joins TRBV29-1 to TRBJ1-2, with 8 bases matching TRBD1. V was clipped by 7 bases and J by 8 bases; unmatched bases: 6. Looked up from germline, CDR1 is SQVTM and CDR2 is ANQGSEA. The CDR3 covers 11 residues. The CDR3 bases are TGCAGCGCCCAGGGGGCAGTCGGCTACACCTTC. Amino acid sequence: CSAQGAVGYTF. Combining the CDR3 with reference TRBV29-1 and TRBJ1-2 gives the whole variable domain SAVISQKPSRDICQRGTSLTIQCQVDSQVTMMFWYRQQPGQSLTLIATANQGSEATYESGFVIDKFPISRPNLTFSTLTVSNMSPEDSSIYLCSAQGAVGYTFGSGTRLTVV.

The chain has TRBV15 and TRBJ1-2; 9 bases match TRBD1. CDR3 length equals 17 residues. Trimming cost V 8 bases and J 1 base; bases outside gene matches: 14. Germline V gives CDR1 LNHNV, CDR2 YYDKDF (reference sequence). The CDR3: CATRPLGQGLSNYGYTF. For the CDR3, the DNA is TGTGCCACCCGCCCCCTGGGACAGGGACTGAGTAACTATGGCTACACCTTC. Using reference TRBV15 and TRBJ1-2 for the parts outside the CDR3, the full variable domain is DAMVIQNPRYQVTQFGKPVTLSCSQTLNHNVMYWYQQKSSQAPKLLFHYYDKDFNNEADTPDNFQSRRPNTSFCFLDIRSPGLGDTAMYLCATRPLGQGLSNYGYTFGSGTRLTVV.

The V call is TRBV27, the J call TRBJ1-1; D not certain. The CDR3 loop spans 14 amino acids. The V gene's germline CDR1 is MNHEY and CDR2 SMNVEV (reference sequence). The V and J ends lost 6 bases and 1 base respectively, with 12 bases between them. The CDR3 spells CASSPRLTNTEAFF. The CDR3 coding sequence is TGTGCCAGCAGCCCCAGGCTAACGAACACTGAAGCTTTCTTT.

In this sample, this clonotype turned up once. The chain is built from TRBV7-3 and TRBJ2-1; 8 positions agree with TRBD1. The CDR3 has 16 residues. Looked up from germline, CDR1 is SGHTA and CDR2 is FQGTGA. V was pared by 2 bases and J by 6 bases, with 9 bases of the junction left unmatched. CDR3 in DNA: TGTGCCAGCAGCTTATTACCCGGGACAGGCGGCAATGAGCAGTTCTTC. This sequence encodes CASSLLPGTGGNEQFF.

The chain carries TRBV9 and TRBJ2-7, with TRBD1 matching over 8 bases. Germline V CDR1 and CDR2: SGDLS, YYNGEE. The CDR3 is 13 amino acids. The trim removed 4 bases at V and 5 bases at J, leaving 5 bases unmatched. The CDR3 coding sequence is TGTGCCAGCAGCACCCGGACAGGGAACGAGCAGTACTTC. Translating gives CASSTRTGNEQYF.

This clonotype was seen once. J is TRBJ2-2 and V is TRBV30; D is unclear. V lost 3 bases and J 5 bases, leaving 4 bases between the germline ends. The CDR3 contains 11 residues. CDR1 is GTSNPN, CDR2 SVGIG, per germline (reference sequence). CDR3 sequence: CAWRLTGELFF. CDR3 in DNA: TGTGCCTGGAGGCTGACCGGGGAGCTGTTTTTT.

CDR3 sequence: CASSQLGGAGSYEQYF. CDR3 nucleotide sequence: TGTGCCAGCAGCCAACTAGGGGGTGCAGGCTCCTACGAGCAGTACTTC. This sequence joins TRBV7-6 and TRBJ2-7; D possibly corresponds to TRBD1 (6 bases). The CDR3 runs 16 residues. From germline, CDR1 is SGHVS and CDR2 FNYEAQ. Trimming stripped 5 bases from V and 0 bases from J, with 17 bases between.

The CDR3 spells CSARWTQRDTQYF. Written as DNA, the CDR3 is TGCAGTGCTAGGTGGACCCAGCGAGATACGCAGTATTTT. The V gene is TRBV20-1, the J gene TRBJ2-3; D ambiguous. The CDR3 runs 13 residues. Trimming took 3 bases from V and 5 from J, leaving 12 bases between them. Germline CDR1 is DFQATT and CDR2 is SNEGSKA (reference sequence).

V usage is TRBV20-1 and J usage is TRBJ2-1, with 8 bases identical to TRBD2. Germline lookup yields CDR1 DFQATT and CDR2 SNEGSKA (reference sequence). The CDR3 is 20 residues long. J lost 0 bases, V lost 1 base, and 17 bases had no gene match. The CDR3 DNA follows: TGCAGTGCTAGAGGGTTATCAGGGCGGGGGGTGATCCGCTCCTACAATGAGCAGTTCTTC. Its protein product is CSARGLSGRGVIRSYNEQFF.

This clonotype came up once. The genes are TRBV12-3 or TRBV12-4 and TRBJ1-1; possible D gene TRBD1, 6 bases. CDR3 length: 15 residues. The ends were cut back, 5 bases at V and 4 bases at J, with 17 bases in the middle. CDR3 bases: TGTGCCAGCAGTCCCGAGGCGGGGGCCCGCACTGAAGCTTTCTTT. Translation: CASSPEAGARTEAFF.

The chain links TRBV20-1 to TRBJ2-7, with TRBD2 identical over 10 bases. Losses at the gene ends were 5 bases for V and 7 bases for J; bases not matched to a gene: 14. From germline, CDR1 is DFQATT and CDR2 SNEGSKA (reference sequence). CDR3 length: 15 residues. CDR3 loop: CSARGSGGVILEQYF. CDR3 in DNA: TGCAGTGCTCGGGGGAGCGGGGGGGTAATTTTGGAGCAGTACTTC.

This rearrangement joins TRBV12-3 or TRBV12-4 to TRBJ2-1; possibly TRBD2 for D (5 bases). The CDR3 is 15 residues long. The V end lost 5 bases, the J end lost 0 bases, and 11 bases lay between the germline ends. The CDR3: CASSATGSSYNEQFF. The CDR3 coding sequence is TGTGCCAGCAGTGCAACGGGGAGCTCCTACAATGAGCAGTTCTTC.

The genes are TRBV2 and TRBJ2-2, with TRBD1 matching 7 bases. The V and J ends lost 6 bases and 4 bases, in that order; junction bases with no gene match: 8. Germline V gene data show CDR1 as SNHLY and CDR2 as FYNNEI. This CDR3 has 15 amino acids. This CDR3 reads CASSDRAFTTGELFF. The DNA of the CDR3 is TGTGCCAGCAGCGACAGGGCCTTTACCACCGGGGAGCTGTTTTTT.

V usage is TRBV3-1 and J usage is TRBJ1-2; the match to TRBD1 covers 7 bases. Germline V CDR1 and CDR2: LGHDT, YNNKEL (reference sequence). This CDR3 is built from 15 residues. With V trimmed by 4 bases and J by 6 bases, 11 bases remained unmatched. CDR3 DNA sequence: TGTGCCAGCAGCCGATACGCACAGGGGATCCATGGCTACACCTTC. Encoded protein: CASSRYAQGIHGYTF.

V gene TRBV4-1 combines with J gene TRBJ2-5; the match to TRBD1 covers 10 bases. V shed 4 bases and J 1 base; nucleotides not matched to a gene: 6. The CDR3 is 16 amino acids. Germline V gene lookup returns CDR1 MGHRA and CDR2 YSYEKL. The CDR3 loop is CASSRGQGPPQETQYF. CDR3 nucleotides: TGCGCCAGCAGCCGGGGACAGGGGCCGCCCCAAGAGACCCAGTACTTC.